Sequencing of this TCR beta chain was carried out in a study of CD8 T cells in Susac syndrome. Germline V lookup: CDR1 KGHDR, CDR2 SFDVKD. J was trimmed by 15 bases and V by 3 bases; bases with no gene match: 5. This CDR3 has 12 amino acids. RNA was extracted with the RNeasy kit, and a quantity of about 0.45 to 1 ug was reverse transcribed using random hexamers. Amplification of TCR beta CDR3 was carried out by immunoSEQ multiplex PCR, which covered 54 Vbeta and 13 Jbeta segments. A single record per CDR3 protein comes from TCRdb applying MiXCR to the immunoSEQ multiplex PCR reads. The table records around 280,000 distinct CDR3 sequences, about 92% of them present only once. The patients who served as multiple sclerosis controls were treatment-naive and had stable or active relapsing-remitting disease that fulfilled the revised McDonald criteria.

This chain links TRBV24-1 with TRBJ2-1; 9 bases match TRBD2. This clonotype originated in a human donor with multiple sclerosis. The material sequenced was CD4+ T cells from PBMCs. The CDR3, as DNA: TGTGCCACCAGTGATCCTAGCGGGACATGGTTCTTC. Translation: CATSDPSGTWFF.